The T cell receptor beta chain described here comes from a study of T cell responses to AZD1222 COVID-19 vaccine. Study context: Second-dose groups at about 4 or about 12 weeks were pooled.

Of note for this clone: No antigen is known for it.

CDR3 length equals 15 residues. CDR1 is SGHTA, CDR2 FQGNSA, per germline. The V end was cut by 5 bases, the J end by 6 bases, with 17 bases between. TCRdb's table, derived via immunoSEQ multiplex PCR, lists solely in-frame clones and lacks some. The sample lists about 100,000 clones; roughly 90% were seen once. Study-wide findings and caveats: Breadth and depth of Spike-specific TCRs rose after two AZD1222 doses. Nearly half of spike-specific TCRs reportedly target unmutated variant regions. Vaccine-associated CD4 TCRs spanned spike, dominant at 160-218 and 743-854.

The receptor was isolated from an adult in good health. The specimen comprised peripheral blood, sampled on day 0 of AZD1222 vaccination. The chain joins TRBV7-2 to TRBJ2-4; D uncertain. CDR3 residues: CASSPEWDKANIQYF. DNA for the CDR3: TGTGCCAGCAGCCCCGAGTGGGATAAGGCAAACATTCAGTACTTC. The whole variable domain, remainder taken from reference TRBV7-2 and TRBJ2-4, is GAGVSQSPSNKVTEKGKDVELRCDPISGHTALYWYRQSLGQGLEFLIYFQGNSAPDKSGLPSDRFSAERTGGSVSTLTIQRTQQEDSAVYLCASSPEWDKANIQYFGAGTRLSVL.